Below, one T cell receptor beta chain is given with its context. Its antigen is not identified. This entry comes from a study of identical twins. Study-wide results and limits: Excess low generation probability was seen in twin-shared out-of-frame alpha sequences. With abundant cord blood beta clonotypes, insertions were fewer; memory repertoires showed no such pattern.

Donors were all healthy Caucasians. This CDR3 is 15 amino acids long. The ends were cut back, 0 bases at V and 1 base at J, with 9 bases in the middle. From germline, CDR1 is SGHAT and CDR2 FQNNGV. Using its own MiXCR run on the 5' RACE reads, TCRdb lists one record per CDR3 protein. The table records 200,000 to 250,000 distinct CDR3 sequences, 7% to 8.5% of them present only once. Separately, the same data were catalogued under a study of yellow fever vaccine responses in identical twins.

Sequencing was performed on CD8+ T cells sorted from blood. The receptor was derived from a woman aged 18-29 years in good health. This rearrangement joins TRBV11-2 to TRBJ2-5; D is perhaps TRBD1 or TRBD2 (6 bases each). The DNA of the CDR3 is TGTGCCAGCAGCTTAGATCCGGGGGCCCAAGAGACCCAGTACTTC. It encodes CASSLDPGAQETQYF.